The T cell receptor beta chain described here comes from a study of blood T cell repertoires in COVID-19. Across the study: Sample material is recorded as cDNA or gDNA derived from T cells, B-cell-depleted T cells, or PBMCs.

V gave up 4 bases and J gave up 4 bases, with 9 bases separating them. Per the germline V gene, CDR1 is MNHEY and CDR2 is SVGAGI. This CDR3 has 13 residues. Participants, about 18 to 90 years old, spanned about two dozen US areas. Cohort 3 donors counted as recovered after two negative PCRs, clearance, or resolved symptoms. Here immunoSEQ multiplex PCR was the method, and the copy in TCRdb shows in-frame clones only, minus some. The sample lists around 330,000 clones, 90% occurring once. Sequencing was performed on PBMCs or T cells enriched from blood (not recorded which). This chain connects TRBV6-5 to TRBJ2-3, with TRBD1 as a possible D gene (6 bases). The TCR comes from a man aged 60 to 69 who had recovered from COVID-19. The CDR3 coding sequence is TGTGCCAGCAGTTGGGACACGGCAGATACGCAGTATTTT. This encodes CASSWDTADTQYF.